The clone carrying this T cell receptor beta chain was seen repeatedly, ten times or more. These data belong to a study of blood T cells in healthy people across ages. A second about 7 to 11 cycle PCR used barcoded and J-beta primers. TCRdb independently ran MiXCR on the 5' RACE reads; one entry per CDR3 protein. The sample includes under 2 million distinct CDR3 sequences, about 35% of them seen just once. The CDR3 length is 12 residues. With 2 bases removed from V and 8 bases from J, the gap between germline ends came to 9 bases. Sequencing input: blood. This TCR was recovered from a woman aged 25 to 39 in good health. The chain recombines TRBV12-3 or TRBV12-4 with TRBJ1-1; D remains unclear. The CDR3 coding sequence is TGTGCCAGCAGTTTAATGGGAATAGAAGCTTTCTTT. It specifies CASSLMGIEAFF.